These 21 T cell receptor beta chains share one sample of origin, sequenced in a study of blood T cells in healthy people across ages. A J-beta primer mix and a sample-barcoded 5' primer were used in a second PCR of roughly 6 to 11 cycles. In TCRdb, the 5' RACE reads were re-called with MiXCR into one record per CDR3 protein. The table includes over a million distinct CDR3 sequences, less than 45% detected once. Sample: blood. The receptors come from a woman aged 18-29 years in good health.

The genes are TRBV28 and TRBJ2-3; no definite D call. The V gene's germline CDR1 is MDHEN and CDR2 SYDVKM. The length of the CDR3 is 14 residues. Trimming left V 3 bases short and J 4 bases short, with 11 bases between. The CDR3, as DNA: TGTGCCAGCAGTTTGCGAGAGTTAGCAGATACGCAGTATTTT. Translated: CASSLRELADTQYF.

This chain's CDR3 is CSASSGTGSPNYGYTF. CDR3 nucleotide sequence: TGCAGTGCTAGTAGCGGGACAGGGAGCCCTAACTATGGCTACACCTTC. The V gene is TRBV20-1, the J gene TRBJ1-2; 9 bases map to TRBD1. Unmatched junction bases numbered 8, after V lost 3 bases and J lost 0 bases. The CDR3 has 16 amino acids. CDR1 and CDR2 (germline): DFQATT, SNEGSKA (reference sequence).

The rearrangement links TRBV5-1 to TRBJ2-1; D is unclear. The CDR3 runs 15 residues. Per the germline V gene, CDR1 is SGHRS and CDR2 is YFSETQ. V gave up 2 bases and J gave up 10 bases, with 19 bases separating them. CDR3 DNA: TGCGCCAGCAGCTTAGTTTTAGGACCCTCAGGAGAGCAGTTCTTC. It encodes CASSLVLGPSGEQFF. Looking up the rest from reference TRBV5-1 and TRBJ2-1 gives the full variable domain: KAGVTQTPRYLIKTRGQQVTLSCSPISGHRSVSWYQQTPGQGLQFLFEYFSETQRNKGNFPGRFSGRQFSNSRSEMNVSTLELGDSALYLCASSLVLGPSGEQFFGPGTRLTVL.

The V call is TRBV28, the J call TRBJ2-4; no firm D call. Germline loops: CDR1 MDHEN, CDR2 SYDVKM. The CDR3 spans 12 residues. Trimming shortened V by 5 bases and J by 13 bases, and 15 bases separated the two germline ends. As DNA, the CDR3 is TGTGCCAGCAGTGCTTACAAGACTGAGCAGTACTTC. Its translation: CASSAYKTEQYF. The whole variable domain, filled in from reference TRBV28 and TRBJ2-4, reads DVKVTQSSRYLVKRTGEKVFLECVQDMDHENMFWYRQDPGLGLRLIYFSYDVKMKEKGDIPEGYSVSREKKERFSLILESASTNQTSMYLCASSAYKTEQYFGAGTRLSVL.

The chain recombines TRBV11-1 with TRBJ2-3, with 10 positions matching TRBD1. The CDR3 extends over 16 amino acids. After removal of 5 bases from V and 2 bases from J, the junction contained 7 bases not matched to a gene. Per germline, CDR1 SGHAT and CDR2 FQDESV (reference sequence). CDR3 sequence reads: CASSKGQGINTDTQYF. The CDR3 DNA follows: TGTGCCAGCAGCAAGGGACAGGGGATCAACACAGATACGCAGTATTTT.

This clonotype has just one count. This chain joins TRBV5-1 and TRBJ2-1; TRBD1 matches at 12 bases. This CDR3 is built from 17 residues. V trimming: 0 bases; J trimming: 6 bases; junction bases outside the gene matches: 7. CDR1 is SGHRS, CDR2 YFSETQ, per germline. The CDR3 reads CASSLALGQGAVNEQFF. The CDR3 DNA is TGCGCCAGCAGCTTGGCCCTGGGACAGGGGGCGGTCAATGAGCAGTTCTTC.

This clonotype was seen only a few times. The chain couples TRBV20-1 to TRBJ1-5; D remains ambiguous. Germline lookup yields CDR1 DFQATT and CDR2 SNEGSKA (reference sequence). Trimming stripped 5 bases from V and 1 base from J, with 9 bases between. The CDR3 extends over 13 amino acids. CDR3 protein: CSALLDSNQPQHF. As DNA, the CDR3 is TGCAGTGCTCTTCTCGACAGCAATCAGCCCCAGCATTTT.

This clonotype was observed a few times. The V and J genes are TRBV11-1 and TRBJ2-3; D unclear. The CDR3 covers 16 residues. Germline-derived CDR1 and CDR2 are SGHAT and FQDESV (reference sequence). V lost 3 bases, J lost 0 bases, and 13 bases lay in between. CDR3 sequence: CASSFHSSLSTDTQYF. Here the CDR3 DNA reads TGTGCCAGCAGCTTCCACTCGAGCCTCAGCACAGATACGCAGTATTTT. Full variable domain (outside the CDR3, taken from reference TRBV11-1 and TRBJ2-3): EAEVAQSPRYKITEKSQAVAFWCDPISGHATLYWYRQILGQGPELLVQFQDESVVDDSQLPKDRFSAERLKGVDSTLKIQPAELGDSAMYLCASSFHSSLSTDTQYFGPGTRLTVL.

The J gene is TRBJ1-1, the V gene TRBV12-3 or TRBV12-4; no definite D call. V shed 7 bases and J shed 0 bases, with 9 bases lying between them. CDR3 length: 13 residues. The CDR3 reads CASTPIVNTEAFF. For the CDR3, the DNA is TGTGCCAGCACCCCCATAGTGAACACTGAAGCTTTCTTT.

This clonotype has just a few counts. The chain recombines TRBV11-2 with TRBJ1-2; D uncertain. The CDR3 is made up of 15 amino acids. Looked up from germline, CDR1 is SGHAT and CDR2 is FQNNGV. V was clipped by 5 bases and J by 8 bases, with 21 bases between them. In DNA form, the CDR3 reads TGTGCCAGCAGCCCCGGACCGTTGCGAGGGTGGGGCTACACCTTC. This sequence encodes CASSPGPLRGWGYTF.

In its sample, this clonotype was seen a few times. The rearrangement links TRBV30 to TRBJ1-2; D perhaps matches TRBD1 (6 bases). Germline V gene lookup returns CDR1 GTSNPN and CDR2 SVGIG (reference sequence). V lost 5 bases and J 5 bases, leaving 12 bases between the germline ends. CDR3 length equals 12 residues. CDR3 in DNA: TGTGCCTGGGCAGGGGACTCGTATGGCTACACCTTC. This gives the protein CAWAGDSYGYTF.

The rearrangement links TRBV18 to TRBJ2-2; D tentatively reads TRBD1 or TRBD2 (5 bases each). The V gene lost 4 bases and the J gene lost 2 bases, with 14 bases spanning the gap. The CDR3 consists of 16 residues. Germline CDR1 is KGHSH and CDR2 is LQKENI. DNA of the CDR3: TGTGCCAGCTCACTAGGCAGTGGGACCAACACCGGGGAGCTGTTTTTT. As protein: CASSLGSGTNTGELFF.

This sequence joins TRBV14 and TRBJ2-7; 7 positions agree with TRBD2. J gave up 7 bases and V 0 bases, and 3 bases lay outside the gene matches. CDR3 length: 13 residues. Germline CDR1 SGHDN, CDR2 FVKESK. The CDR3 bases are TGTGCCAGCAGCCAAGACCTAGCGGATGAGCAGTACTTC. This translates into CASSQDLADEQYF.

The sample holds a few counts of this clonotype. The chain uses TRBV5-1 and TRBJ2-5; maybe TRBD1 (6 bases). The V gene's germline CDR1 is SGHRS and CDR2 YFSETQ. This CDR3 is built from 13 residues. V dropped 4 bases and J dropped 6 bases, with 13 bases sitting between them. The CDR3 protein is CASSPRGGKTQYF. CDR3 sequence (DNA): TGCGCCAGCAGCCCCCGAGGGGGAAAGACCCAGTACTTC.

The chain is built from TRBV7-6 and TRBJ2-7; D may be TRBD1 (6 bases). CDR1 is SGHVS and CDR2 is FNYEAQ in the germline V gene. The CDR3 has 14 residues. V was clipped by 5 bases and J by 5 bases, with 16 bases between them. CDR3 loop: CASSLSTGRHEQYF. As DNA, the CDR3 is TGTGCCAGCAGCCTGTCAACAGGGCGCCACGAGCAGTACTTC.

The rearrangement uses TRBV29-1 and TRBJ2-2; no reliable D call. The CDR3 covers 13 residues. V lost 5 bases, J lost 3 bases, and 10 bases lay in between. Per germline, CDR1 SQVTM and CDR2 ANQGSEA. CDR3 amino acids: CSVQPRHTGELFF. The DNA of the CDR3 is TGCAGCGTTCAGCCTCGACACACCGGGGAGCTGTTTTTT.

As concerns this clonotype: It may be a read error: a sequence one base away is much more abundant. The chain joins TRBV7-2 to TRBJ2-5, with D possibly TRBD1 on 5 matching bases. Germline V lookup: CDR1 SGHTA, CDR2 FQGNSA. This CDR3 spans 13 amino acids. As DNA, the CDR3 is TGTGCCAACAGCTTAGGGGTCGGAGAGACCCAGTACTTC. This codes for CANSLGVGETQYF. Complete variable domain (other parts from reference TRBV7-2 and TRBJ2-5): GAGVSQSPSNKVTEKGKDVELRCDPISGHTALYWYRQSLGQGLEFLIYFQGNSAPDKSGLPSDRFSAERTGGSVSTLTIQRTQQEDSAVYLCANSLGVGETQYFGPGTRLLVL.

J is TRBJ1-1 and V is TRBV4-3, with 9 bases aligning to TRBD1. Germline V gene sequence: CDR1 LGHNA, CDR2 YSLEER. The CDR3 length is 17 residues. V gave up 1 base and J gave up 4 bases; unmatched junction bases: 10. CDR3 protein: CASSQGRAIQGATEAFF. CDR3 coding DNA: TGCGCCAGCAGCCAAGGGCGAGCCATACAGGGGGCCACTGAAGCTTTCTTT.

The chain couples TRBV30 to TRBJ2-5; D may be TRBD2 (5 bases). V dropped 5 bases and J dropped 11 bases, with 21 bases sitting between them. The germline V gene encodes CDR1 GTSNPN and CDR2 SVGIG (reference sequence). The CDR3 sequence is 13 residues long. The CDR3 reads CAWAQRTYNEQYF. DNA of the CDR3: TGTGCCTGGGCGCAGCGGACCTACAATGAGCAGTACTTC. Looking up the rest from reference TRBV30 and TRBJ2-5 gives the full variable domain: SQTIHQWPATLVQPVGSPLSLECTVEGTSNPNLYWYRQAAGRGLQLLFYSVGIGQISSEVPQNLSASRPQDRQFILSSKKLLLSDSGFYLCAWAQRTYNEQYFGPGTRLLVL.

This clonotype has a handful of counts. The chain's CDR3 is CASSLSWNPYEQYF. The CDR3 bases are TGTGCCAGCAGTTTATCCTGGAACCCCTACGAGCAGTACTTC. The chain links TRBV27 to TRBJ2-7; D unresolved. With 0 bases removed from V and 2 bases from J, the gap between germline ends came to 8 bases. This CDR3 comprises 14 residues. Per the germline V gene, CDR1 is MNHEY and CDR2 is SMNVEV (reference sequence).

The chain links TRBV12-3 or TRBV12-4 to TRBJ2-3; 9 bases agree with TRBD2. CDR3 length equals 16 residues. Losses at the gene ends were 3 bases for V and 2 bases for J; bases not matched to a gene: 6. The CDR3, as DNA: TGTGCCAGCAGTTTGTTAGCGGGGGCCACCACAGATACGCAGTATTTT. Translated: CASSLLAGATTDTQYF.